The source of this T cell receptor beta chain is a study of cytomegalovirus exposure and HLA in healthy donors. Study overall: Earlier sequencing of about 179 million T cells yielded fewer than 140 million unique TCR beta sequences. Findings and limits, study-wide: The analysis excluded some indistinguishable V segments, including TRBV6-2 and TRBV6-3. HLA-A and HLA-B allele assignments for most subjects were reportedly predicted accurately using TCR beta sequences.

The V gene's germline CDR1 is LNHNV and CDR2 YYDKDF (reference sequence). The V end lost 1 base, the J end lost 4 bases, and 10 bases lay between the germline ends. This CDR3 comprises 14 residues. Primers: 60 Vbeta forward and 13 Jbeta reverse. Sequencing used immunoSEQ multiplex PCR; TCRdb keeps in-frame clones, though not all of them. The sample lists approximately 95,000 clones, approximately 81% occurring once. This clone was recorded a few times. Its antigen is unknown. Sequencing used PBMCs. This TCR derives from a woman in her 70s in good health and CMV-seropositive. The genes are TRBV15 and TRBJ2-5; no clear D gene. This CDR3 reads CATSRAQVSETQYF. CDR3 DNA sequence: TGTGCCACCAGCAGAGCTCAGGTTTCAGAGACCCAGTACTTC. Based on the CDR3 plus reference TRBV15 and TRBJ2-5, the full variable domain is DAMVIQNPRYQVTQFGKPVTLSCSQTLNHNVMYWYQQKSSQAPKLLFHYYDKDFNNEADTPDNFQSRRPNTSFCFLDIRSPGLGDTAMYLCATSRAQVSETQYFGPGTRLLVL.